These T cell receptor beta chains were read from a single sample in a study of long-term antiretroviral therapy in people with HIV. Here immunoSEQ multiplex PCR was the method, and the copy in TCRdb shows in-frame clones only, minus some. The table records 30,000 to 40,000 clones, roughly 74% of them present only once. This sample comprised unsorted PBMCs, obtained 3 years after starting antiretroviral therapy. The receptors were gathered from a man between 45 and 60 years old with HIV. CDR3s include the opening cysteine and the closing phenylalanine or tryptophan. Each record gives: J gene, V gene, CDR3 protein.

>TRBJ2-3|TRBV5-1
CASSFGLAGQNTQYF
>TRBJ2-1|TRBV11-3
CASSLLNRGDEQFF
>TRBJ1-1|TRBV4-3
CASSFDRGRLGTEAFF
>TRBJ2-2|TRBV5-3
CARSFDRKRNTGELFF
>TRBJ2-2|TRBV7-9
CASRTGSTGELFF
>TRBJ2-3|TRBV6-5
CASSHSDTQYF
>TRBJ1-2|TRBV6-1
CASTDEGRGNYGYTF
>TRBJ1-1|TRBV28
CASTGTLLMNTEAFF
>TRBJ2-7|TRBV2
CASKAGGGLLYEQYF
>TRBJ1-6|TRBV4-1
CASSAGTGGNSPLHF
>TRBJ1-4|TRBV14
CASSQGHPGGGEKLFF
>TRBJ1-3|TRBV27
CASSLGSNSGNTIYF
>TRBJ1-1|TRBV29-1
CSVRQAEAFF
>TRBJ2-7|TRBV10-2
CASSESAGPGYEQYF
>TRBJ2-2|TRBV4-3
CASSQEVRRANTGELFF
>TRBJ2-2|TRBV10-3
CAISAPGGELFF
>TRBJ1-5|TRBV2
CASSVRGRGNQPQHF
>TRBJ1-2|TRBV6-5
CATASRGRGNYGYTF
>TRBJ2-5|TRBV13
CASSLRLQETQYF
>TRBJ1-1|TRBV5-6
CASSAGYTEAFF
>TRBJ2-5|TRBV7-9
CASSDSGAWETQYF
>TRBJ1-1|TRBV13
CASRPRQGWNTEAFF
>TRBJ1-2|TRBV6-6
CASTLTGDPGYTF
>TRBJ2-7|TRBV30
CAWRGRAPTTYEQYF
>TRBJ1-3|TRBV19
CASSVGVPGNTIYF
>TRBJ2-2|TRBV9
CASSNGAIDTGELFF